Shown below are 26 T cell receptor beta chains from a single sample sequenced in a study of cytomegalovirus exposure and HLA in healthy donors. The PCR employed 60 Vbeta primers together with 13 Jbeta primers. Repertoires were generated with immunoSEQ multiplex PCR, while TCRdb's copy carries only in-frame clones and drops some. This sample has 75,000 to 100,000 clones, with around 69% found just once. Sequenced material: PBMCs. The receptor set was obtained from a woman aged 55-70 years in good health and CMV-seropositive.

The V call is TRBV19, the J call TRBJ2-6; 9 bases line up with TRBD1. The V gene end was trimmed by 7 bases and the J gene end by 0 bases; junction bases not matched to a gene: 13. Germline CDR1 reads LNHDA; CDR2 reads SQIVND (reference sequence). The CDR3 totals 19 residues. CDR3 protein: CASIPAGTGLRSGANVLTF. CDR3 bases: TGTGCCAGTATACCAGCGGGGACAGGGTTGCGCTCTGGGGCCAACGTCCTGACTTTC.

This clone was recorded a few times. V is TRBV5-1 and J is TRBJ1-1; 7 bases are a match to TRBD1. V trimming: 0 bases; J trimming: 6 bases; junction bases outside the gene matches: 5. The CDR3 loop spans 14 amino acids. Germline V CDR1 and CDR2: SGHRS, YFSETQ. CDR3 DNA sequence: TGCGCCAGCAGCTTGGGGGGACAGAGAGCTGAAGCTTTCTTT. Residues: CASSLGGQRAEAFF.

The gene calls are TRBV9 and TRBJ1-1; TRBD1 might be the D (5 bases). Germline assignment: CDR1 SGDLS and CDR2 YYNGEE. The CDR3 extends over 15 amino acids. V lost 0 bases to trimming and J lost 3 bases, with 12 bases between them. The CDR3 sequence is CASSVEVQAYTEAFF. CDR3 DNA: TGTGCCAGCAGCGTAGAGGTACAGGCTTACACTGAAGCTTTCTTT.

This rearrangement joins TRBV19 to TRBJ2-5; D is ambiguous. CDR1 and CDR2 from the germline V gene are LNHDA and SQIVND (reference sequence). Trimming took off 3 bases at V and 1 base at J, with 9 bases between the two ends. The CDR3 totals 14 residues. The CDR3 coding sequence is TGTGCCAGTAGTATGCTGGCGGTCCAAGAGACCCAGTACTTC. Encoded protein: CASSMLAVQETQYF.

CDR3 DNA sequence: TGCAGCGCCGTCCCCACAGGGGCTTTCAATGAGCAGTTCTTC. Its protein is CSAVPTGAFNEQFF. The chain uses TRBV29-1 and TRBJ2-1; 7 bases match TRBD1. V gave up 7 bases and J gave up 6 bases; unmatched junction bases: 12. The germline CDR1 and CDR2 sequences are SQVTM and ANQGSEA. CDR3 length: 14 amino acids.

V is TRBV10-3 and J is TRBJ2-1; maybe TRBD2 (7 bases). V lost 8 bases to trimming and J lost 4 bases, with 18 bases between them. CDR3 length: 15 amino acids. Germline lookup yields CDR1 ENHRY and CDR2 SYGVKD. The CDR3 region is CAIGLREGGYNEQFF. CDR3 DNA sequence: TGTGCCATCGGTTTGAGGGAGGGGGGATACAATGAGCAGTTCTTC.

The chain is built from TRBV28 and TRBJ2-4, with D unclear. The CDR3 covers 12 residues. The germline gives CDR1 MDHEN, CDR2 SYDVKM. V was pared by 9 bases and J by 0 bases, with 6 bases between. The CDR3 region has the DNA TGTGCCAGTCGGGTAGCCAAAAACATTCAGTACTTC. Amino acid sequence: CASRVAKNIQYF.

The rearrangement joins TRBV5-8 to TRBJ1-2; a possible D gene is TRBD1 (6 bases). Trimming took 2 bases from V and 5 from J, leaving 13 bases between them. The CDR3 has 14 residues. The germline CDR1 and CDR2 sequences are SGHTS and YDEGEE. CDR3 sequence (DNA): TGTGCCAGCAGCTTCCCACAGGGTCAATATGGCTACACCTTC. Translation gives CASSFPQGQYGYTF. Looking up the rest from reference TRBV5-8 and TRBJ1-2 gives the full variable domain: EAGVTQSPTHLIKTRGQQATLRCSPISGHTSVYWYQQALGLGLQFLLWYDEGEERNRGNFPPRFSGRQFPNYSSELNVNALELEDSALYLCASSFPQGQYGYTFGSGTRLTVV.

This clone has just a few counts. This chain joins TRBV5-4 and TRBJ2-7, with TRBD2 as a possible D gene (5 bases). V shed 0 bases and J shed 2 bases, with 9 bases lying between them. In germline, CDR1 is SGHNT, CDR2 YYREEE (reference sequence). This CDR3 comprises 14 residues. CDR3 region: CASSLVGVPYEQYF. DNA of the CDR3: TGTGCCAGCAGCTTGGTGGGAGTGCCCTACGAGCAGTACTTC.

This clone was counted once. The chain carries TRBV28 and TRBJ2-2; 11 bases map to TRBD2. The CDR3 loop spans 16 amino acids. V lost 6 bases to trimming and J lost 7 bases; unmatched junction nucleotides: 10. The germline V gene encodes CDR1 MDHEN and CDR2 SYDVKM. The CDR3 DNA is TGTGCCAGCAGATACCCCACTAGCGGGAGTCACGGGGAGCTGTTTTTT. Residues: CASRYPTSGSHGELFF.

This clone has just a few counts. The V and J genes are TRBV5-8 and TRBJ2-7; 8 bases are a match to TRBD2. The CDR3 length is 14 residues. Per the germline V gene, CDR1 is SGHTS and CDR2 is YDEGEE. V lost 0 bases to trimming and J lost 11 bases; unmatched junction nucleotides: 10. CDR3 coding DNA: TGTGCCAGCAGCTTGGGGACTAGCTTACCCGGGAAGTACTTC. Translation: CASSLGTSLPGKYF. Using reference TRBV5-8 and TRBJ2-7 for the parts outside the CDR3, the full variable domain is EAGVTQSPTHLIKTRGQQATLRCSPISGHTSVYWYQQALGLGLQFLLWYDEGEERNRGNFPPRFSGRQFPNYSSELNVNALELEDSALYLCASSLGTSLPGKYFGPGTRLTVT.

This clone showed up just a few times. This rearrangement joins TRBV30 to TRBJ2-2; TRBD1 agrees at 8 bases. The CDR3 sequence is 13 residues long. Unmatched junction bases numbered 4, after V lost 4 bases and J lost 6 bases. CDR1 GTSNPN and CDR2 SVGIG come from the germline V gene (reference sequence). CDR3 sequence (DNA): TGTGCCTGGACCGAGACAGGGGCCGGGGAGCTGTTTTTT. Protein sequence: CAWTETGAGELFF.

This chain joins TRBV28 and TRBJ1-1, with 7 positions matching TRBD1. The germline CDR1 and CDR2 sequences are MDHEN and SYDVKM. V lost 5 bases, J lost 10 bases, and 7 bases stayed unmatched. The CDR3 has 12 amino acids. CDR3 bases: TGTGCCAGCAGTAGGGGGCCTGTGGGAGCTTTCTTT. Amino acid sequence: CASSRGPVGAFF.

This chain links TRBV6-6 with TRBJ1-5; tentative D call: TRBD1 (5 bases). Germline V gene lookup returns CDR1 MNHNY and CDR2 SVGAGI (reference sequence). V dropped 6 bases and J dropped 7 bases, with 13 bases sitting between them. The CDR3 sequence is 13 residues long. The CDR3 sequence: CASSGPGSQPQHF. The CDR3 bases are TGTGCCAGCAGCGGCCCAGGGTCGCAGCCCCAGCATTTT.

This chain connects TRBV6-5 to TRBJ2-7; 12 bases line up with TRBD2. In germline, CDR1 is MNHEY, CDR2 SVGAGI. The CDR3 has 16 amino acids. V dropped 4 bases and J dropped 5; count of bases not matched to a gene: 9. CDR3 nucleotides: TGTGCCAGCAGTTCCTTAACTAGCGGGAGGTCGGACGAGCAGTACTTC. It yields the protein CASSSLTSGRSDEQYF.

The chain links TRBV15 to TRBJ2-3; D not certain. The CDR3 extends over 13 amino acids. The germline V gene encodes CDR1 LNHNV and CDR2 YYDKDF (reference sequence). V lost 4 bases to trimming and J lost 5 bases, with 10 bases between them. The CDR3 sequence: CATSNRLVDTQYF. CDR3 bases: TGTGCCACCAGCAATCGACTGGTAGATACGCAGTATTTT.

This clone was picked up a small number of times. The chain links TRBV9 to TRBJ2-1; 13 nucleotides agree with TRBD2. Germline V gene sequence: CDR1 SGDLS, CDR2 YYNGEE. V lost 3 bases, J lost 7 bases, and 7 bases stayed unmatched. The CDR3 contains 16 residues. CDR3 amino acids: CASSEGLAGARNEQFF. The CDR3 coding sequence is TGTGCCAGCAGCGAAGGACTAGCGGGAGCGAGGAATGAGCAGTTCTTC.

This clone occurred once. This chain joins TRBV9 and TRBJ2-1; D is possibly TRBD1 (5 bases). Germline CDR1 SGDLS, CDR2 YYNGEE. V was pared by 2 bases and J by 6 bases, with 9 bases between. The CDR3 spans 13 residues. Written as DNA, the CDR3 is TGTGCCAGCAGCGTGGGGCCGGGCAATGAGCAGTTCTTC. Translated: CASSVGPGNEQFF. Full variable domain (remainder filled in from reference TRBV9 and TRBJ2-1): DSGVTQTPKHLITATGQRVTLRCSPRSGDLSVYWYQQSLDQGLQFLIQYYNGEERAKGNILERFSAQQFPDLHSELNLSSLELGDSALYFCASSVGPGNEQFFGPGTRLTVL.

The chain employs TRBV10-1 and TRBJ2-6; D gene uncertain. V lost 0 bases to trimming and J lost 3 bases, with 6 bases between them. CDR1 is WNHNN, CDR2 SYGVQD, per germline (reference sequence). The CDR3 contains 15 residues. For the CDR3, the DNA is TGCGCCAGCAGTGAGTCTAAACATGGGGCCAACGTCCTGACTTTC. Translation gives CASSESKHGANVLTF.

The J gene is TRBJ1-1, the V gene TRBV30, with D perhaps matching TRBD1 (5 bases). The CDR3 loop spans 14 amino acids. Trimming removed 0 bases from V and 5 bases from J, with 13 bases in between. Germline V gene data show CDR1 as GTSNPN and CDR2 as SVGIG (reference sequence). CDR3 loop: CAWSVGRARTEAFF. The CDR3 nucleotides read TGTGCCTGGAGTGTAGGCAGGGCTCGGACTGAAGCTTTCTTT.

The chain recombines TRBV30 with TRBJ1-1, with 7 bases fitting TRBD1. CDR3 size: 12 residues. From germline, CDR1 is GTSNPN and CDR2 SVGIG (reference sequence). The ends lost 8 bases at V and 0 bases at J; junction bases unmatched: 3. The CDR3 nucleotides are TGTGCCGGGACAGATTTGAACACTGAAGCTTTCTTT. This gives the protein CAGTDLNTEAFF.

The chain combines TRBV7-2 with TRBJ1-1; TRBD1 matches at 8 bases. Germline V lookup: CDR1 SGHTA, CDR2 FQGNSA. V dropped 5 bases and J dropped 5; count of bases not matched to a gene: 10. CDR3 length: 15 amino acids. The CDR3, as DNA: TGTGCCAGCAGCCTCGCAGGGGGCGCGGTGACTGAAGCTTTCTTT. It encodes CASSLAGGAVTEAFF. Supplemented by reference TRBV7-2 and TRBJ1-1, the full variable domain reads GAGVSQSPSNKVTEKGKDVELRCDPISGHTALYWYRQSLGQGLEFLIYFQGNSAPDKSGLPSDRFSAERTGGSVSTLTIQRTQQEDSAVYLCASSLAGGAVTEAFFGQGTRLTVV.

The genes are TRBV30 and TRBJ2-7; no firm D call. Trimming stripped 3 bases from V and 4 bases from J, with 7 bases between. The CDR3 contains 11 residues. Germline-derived CDR1 and CDR2 are GTSNPN and SVGIG (reference sequence). The CDR3: CAWRVDYEQYF. The CDR3 bases are TGTGCCTGGAGGGTAGATTACGAGCAGTACTTC.

The gene calls are TRBV2 and TRBJ2-1; the D gene is possibly TRBD1 (6 bases). This CDR3 comprises 13 residues. Germline CDR1 reads SNHLY; CDR2 reads FYNNEI. Trimming removed 6 bases from V and 6 bases from J, with 12 bases in between. The CDR3: CASSNTGLNEQFF. CDR3 bases: TGTGCCAGCAGCAACACAGGGCTCAATGAGCAGTTCTTC. Combining the CDR3 with reference TRBV2 and TRBJ2-1 gives the whole variable domain EPEVTQTPSHQVTQMGQEVILRCVPISNHLYFYWYRQILGQKVEFLVSFYNNEISEKSEIFDDQFSVERPDGSNFTLKIRSTKLEDSAMYFCASSNTGLNEQFFGPGTRLTVL.

The gene calls are TRBV6-1 and TRBJ2-1; weak D call: TRBD1 (6 bases). The CDR3 is 14 residues long. Deletions cut 6 bases from V and 9 bases from J, with 18 bases between. Germline CDR1 and CDR2: MNHNS and SASEGT. CDR3 in amino acids: CASSQGIGLSEQFF. The CDR3 DNA follows: TGTGCCAGCAGCCAGGGGATTGGTTTGAGTGAGCAGTTCTTC.

The chain uses TRBV9 and TRBJ2-1, with D unclear. The CDR3 loop spans 15 amino acids. Germline loops: CDR1 SGDLS, CDR2 YYNGEE. With 0 bases removed from V and 5 bases from J, the gap between germline ends came to 12 bases. The CDR3 loop is CASSVGTLQHNEQFF. The CDR3 bases are TGTGCCAGCAGCGTAGGCACGTTACAGCACAATGAGCAGTTCTTC.